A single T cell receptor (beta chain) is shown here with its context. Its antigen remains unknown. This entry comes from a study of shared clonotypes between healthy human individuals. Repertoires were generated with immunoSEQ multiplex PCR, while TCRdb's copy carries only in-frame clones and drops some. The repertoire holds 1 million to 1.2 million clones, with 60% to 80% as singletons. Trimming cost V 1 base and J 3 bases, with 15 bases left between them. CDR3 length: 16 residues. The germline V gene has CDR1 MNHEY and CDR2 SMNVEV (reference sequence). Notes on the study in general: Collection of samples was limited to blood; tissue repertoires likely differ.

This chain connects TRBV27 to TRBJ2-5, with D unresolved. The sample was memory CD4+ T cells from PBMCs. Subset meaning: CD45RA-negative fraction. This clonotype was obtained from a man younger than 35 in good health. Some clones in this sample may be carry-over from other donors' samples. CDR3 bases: TGTGCCAGCAGTTTATATCCCCCCGGAGTAAAAGAGACCCAGTACTTC. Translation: CASSLYPPGVKETQYF.